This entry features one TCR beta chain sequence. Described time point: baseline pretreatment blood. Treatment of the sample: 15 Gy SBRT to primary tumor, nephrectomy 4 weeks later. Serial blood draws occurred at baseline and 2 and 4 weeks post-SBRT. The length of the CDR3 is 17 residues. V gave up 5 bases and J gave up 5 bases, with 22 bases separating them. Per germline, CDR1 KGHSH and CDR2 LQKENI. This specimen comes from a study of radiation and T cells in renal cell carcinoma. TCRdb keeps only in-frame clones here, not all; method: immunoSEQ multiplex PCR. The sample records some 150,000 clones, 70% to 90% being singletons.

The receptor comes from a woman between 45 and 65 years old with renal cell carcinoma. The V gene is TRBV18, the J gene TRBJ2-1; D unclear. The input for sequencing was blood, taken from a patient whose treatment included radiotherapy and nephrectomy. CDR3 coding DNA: TGTGCCAGCTCAAGACAAGTCGCTACCCAGATTAACAATGAGCAGTTCTTC. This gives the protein CASSRQVATQINNEQFF. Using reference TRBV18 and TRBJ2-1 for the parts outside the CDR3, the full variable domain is NAGVMQNPRHLVRRRGQEARLRCSPMKGHSHVYWYRQLPEEGLKFMVYLQKENIIDESGMPKERFSAEFPKEGPSILRIQQVVRGDSAAYFCASSRQVATQINNEQFFGPGTRLTVL.